What follows describes a single T cell receptor beta chain. An end of the junction does not agree with germline; a read error may underlie this. Cohorts were determined from participant-reported clinical history. This entry is derived from a study of blood T cell repertoires in COVID-19. On the study more broadly: Acute-phase and convalescent COVID-19 samples originated in the United States, Italy and Spain.

Sequenced by immunoSEQ multiplex PCR; TCRdb stores in-frame clones only, minus some. The table includes around 300,000 clones, around 90% detected once. The CDR3 covers 14 residues. From germline, CDR1 is SSHAT and CDR2 FNYEAQ (reference sequence). J is TRBJ2-5 and V is TRBV7-7, with 7 bases identical to TRBD1. The sequence was obtained from a young woman with acute COVID-19. Sequencing was carried out using PBMCs or T cells enriched from blood (not recorded which). CDR3 DNA sequence: TGTGCTAGCAGCTTAGAAACAGGGGAAGAGACCCAGTACTTC. Its translation is CASSLETGEETQYF.